The 7 T cell receptor beta chains in this list originate from one sample, sequenced in a study of T cells after yellow fever vaccination. A single record per CDR3 protein comes from TCRdb applying MiXCR to the 5' RACE reads. Of around 15,000 distinct CDR3 sequences in the sample, 4% are singletons; the top ten hold more than 0.4%. Sequenced material: PBMCs, either bulk or a sorted T-cell subset (CD4+, CD8+, memory, or dextramer-sorted; not recorded which), taken 15 days after the yellow fever booster vaccination. The receptors shown here come from a man in his thirties or forties who received the YFV17D yellow fever vaccine.

This clonotype is deemed medium-sized (0.01 to 0.1%). The chain combines TRBV27 with TRBJ1-1; D ambiguous. The V and J ends lost 5 bases and 0 bases respectively, with 10 bases between them. Germline V gene sequence: CDR1 MNHEY, CDR2 SMNVEV (reference sequence). This CDR3 spans 14 amino acids. DNA of the CDR3: TGTGCCAGCAGTCCAACAGAGTTGAACACTGAAGCTTTCTTT. Translation: CASSPTELNTEAFF.

This clonotype was recorded many times. The chain links TRBV13 to TRBJ2-7; possibly TRBD1 for D (5 bases). Germline V gene lookup returns CDR1 PRHDT and CDR2 FYEKMQ (reference sequence). Trimming shortened V by 5 bases and J by 5 bases, and 19 bases separated the two germline ends. This CDR3 contains 15 residues. The CDR3, as DNA: TGTGCCAGCAGCCCGCAGGGTCAAGGGCTCCACGAGCAGTACTTC. Its translation: CASSPQGQGLHEQYF. Looking up the rest from reference TRBV13 and TRBJ2-7 gives the full variable domain: AAGVIQSPRHLIKEKRETATLKCYPIPRHDTVYWYQQGPGQDPQFLISFYEKMQSDKGSIPDRFSAQQFSDYHSELNMSSLELGDSALYFCASSPQGQGLHEQYFGPGTRLTVT.

This clonotype was picked up many times. V is TRBV5-4 and J is TRBJ2-3, with 7 bases identical to TRBD2. Looked up from germline, CDR1 is SGHNT and CDR2 is YYREEE (reference sequence). The V and J ends lost 1 base and 0 bases, in that order; junction bases with no gene match: 23. The CDR3 totals 22 residues. The CDR3 coding sequence is TGTGCCAGCAGCTTGAAAGTTAGTAGGGACTACGCATTATCTACTAGCACAGATACGCAGTATTTT. It codes for CASSLKVSRDYALSTSTDTQYF.

By share of the sample, this clonotype is medium-sized. The rearrangement joins TRBV6-5 to TRBJ2-1; D is tentatively TRBD1 or TRBD2 (6 bases each). Germline lookup yields CDR1 MNHEY and CDR2 SVGAGI. This CDR3 spans 15 amino acids. V was clipped by 0 bases and J by 7 bases, with 13 bases between them. The CDR3 region is CASSYSMLGGNEQFF. Here the CDR3 DNA reads TGTGCCAGCAGTTACTCGATGCTAGGGGGGAATGAGCAGTTCTTC.

This clonotype was found many times. This chain uses TRBV28 with TRBJ1-1; D is possibly TRBD1 (5 bases). This CDR3 has 12 amino acids. Germline assignment: CDR1 MDHEN and CDR2 SYDVKM. Trimming cost V 6 bases and J 7 bases, with 12 bases left between them. As DNA, the CDR3 is TGTGCCAGCAGCAAGGGACGGTTTGAAGCTTTCTTT. It yields the protein CASSKGRFEAFF.

This clonotype is labeled medium-sized (0.01 to 0.1%). The chain recombines TRBV6-1 with TRBJ2-3, with D possibly matching TRBD2 (6 bases). The length of the CDR3 is 14 residues. The germline gives CDR1 MNHNS, CDR2 SASEGT. The V end lost 6 bases, the J end lost 4 bases, and 14 bases lay between the germline ends. The chain's CDR3 is CASSPGGSADTQYF. CDR3 in DNA: TGTGCCAGCAGCCCCGGAGGGTCCGCAGATACGCAGTATTTT.

This clonotype was seen a handful of times. A much larger clone differs by one base, so this may be a read error. This sequence joins TRBV20-1 and TRBJ2-5; a possible D gene is TRBD2 (5 bases). Germline lookup yields CDR1 DFQATT and CDR2 SNEGSKA (reference sequence). The CDR3 runs 16 residues. The germline V and J ends were trimmed by 7 bases and 9 bases, with 30 bases remaining between them. The CDR3 is CSGYGSVVGELVAQYF. The CDR3 nucleotides read TGCAGTGGATATGGGTCGGTTGTGGGAGAGCTCGTGGCCCAGTACTTC.